This T cell receptor beta chain was retrieved from a study of identifying expanded T cells in peripheral blood. Germline V gene data show CDR1 as MNHEY and CDR2 as SVGAGI. V was pared by 6 bases and J by 4 bases, with 18 bases between. This CDR3 is 15 amino acids long. Study-level results: Differentially abundant clones: 0.95 to 1.5 between replicates, about 15 at roughly 15 days, 19 to 20 at four.

With regard to this clone: The antigen is unknown.

TCRdb keeps only in-frame clones here, not all; method: immunoSEQ multiplex PCR. The sample yields 100,000 or so clones, roughly 91% seen once. The TCR comes from a person aged 18-70 years in good health. The chain joins TRBV6-5 to TRBJ1-1, with D perhaps matching TRBD1 (5 bases). The sequencing sample was made of blood. The CDR3, as DNA: TGTGCCAGCAGAACCTCCGGGACCCAGGGCACTGAAGCTTTCTTT. This codes for CASRTSGTQGTEAFF.